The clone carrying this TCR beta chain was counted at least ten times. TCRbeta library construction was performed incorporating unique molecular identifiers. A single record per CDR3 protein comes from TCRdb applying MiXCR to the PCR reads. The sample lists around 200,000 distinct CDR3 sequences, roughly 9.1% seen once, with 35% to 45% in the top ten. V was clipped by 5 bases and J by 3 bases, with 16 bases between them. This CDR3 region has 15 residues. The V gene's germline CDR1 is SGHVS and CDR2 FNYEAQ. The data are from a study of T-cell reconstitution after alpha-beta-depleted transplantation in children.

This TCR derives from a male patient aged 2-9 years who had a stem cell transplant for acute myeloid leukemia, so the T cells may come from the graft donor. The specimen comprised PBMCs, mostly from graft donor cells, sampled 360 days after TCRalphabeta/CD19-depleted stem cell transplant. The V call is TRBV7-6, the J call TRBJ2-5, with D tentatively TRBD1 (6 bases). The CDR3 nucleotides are TGTGCCAGCAGCCCCTTCTCGACAGGAAAAGAGACCCAGTACTTC. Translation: CASSPFSTGKETQYF.